The 19 T cell receptor beta chains given below trace back to one sample, sequenced in a study of OX40 agonist ivuxolimab in advanced cancers. Sequenced by immunoSEQ multiplex PCR; TCRdb stores in-frame clones only, minus some. In the table there are over 75,000 clones, approximately 91% of which are singletons. Specimen: CD4+ or CD8+ T cells sorted from blood, collected in a trial of the OX40 agonist ivuxolimab. All receptors come from an adult with an advanced solid tumor such as melanoma, head and neck, liver or kidney cancer.

The chain employs TRBV21-1 and TRBJ1-4; TRBD1 is the table's D call, not checked against the DNA. TRBV21-1 is described as a pseudogene. This CDR3 contains 16 residues. This CDR3 is CASSKGVRRANEKLFF. The DNA of the CDR3 is TGTGCCAGCAGCAAAGGTGTGCGCAGGGCTAATGAAAAACTGTTTTTT.

This rearrangement joins TRBV7-8 to TRBJ1-3; possibly TRBD1 for D (5 bases). The CDR3 contains 16 residues. The V end was cut by 1 base, the J end by 0 bases, with 10 bases between. The germline CDR1 and CDR2 sequences are SGHVS and FQNEAQ. The CDR3 nucleotides are TGTGCCAGCAGCTTAGGACAGCTTTACTCTGGAAACACCATATATTTT. Protein product: CASSLGQLYSGNTIYF. Full variable domain (outside the CDR3, taken from reference TRBV7-8 and TRBJ1-3): GAGVSQSPRYKVAKRGQDVALRCDPISGHVSLFWYQQALGQGPEFLTYFQNEAQLDKSGLPSDRFFAERPEGSVSTLKIQRTQQEDSAVYLCASSLGQLYSGNTIYFGEGSWLTVV.

The chain carries TRBV14 and TRBJ1-3; D is uncertain. The germline gives CDR1 SGHDN, CDR2 FVKESK. With 1 base removed from V and 1 base from J, the gap between germline ends came to 17 bases. This CDR3 is built from 18 residues. The CDR3 bases are TGTGCCAGCAGCCAAGGGTCGCCTCCCCTCTCTTCTGGAAACACCATATATTTT. This sequence encodes CASSQGSPPLSSGNTIYF.

A single count supports this clone. This chain connects TRBV9 to TRBJ2-3, with TRBD2 as a possible D gene (5 bases). Trimming cost V 3 bases and J 2 bases, with 13 bases left between them. Germline lookup yields CDR1 SGDLS and CDR2 YYNGEE. The length of the CDR3 is 15 residues. CDR3 sequence reads: CASSGGMGVTDTQYF. DNA for the CDR3: TGTGCCAGCAGCGGAGGGATGGGAGTCACAGATACGCAGTATTTT.

V gene TRBV5-6 combines with J gene TRBJ2-2; D might be TRBD1 or TRBD2, each matching 6 bases. The CDR3 sequence is 16 residues long. The germline V gene encodes CDR1 SGHDT and CDR2 YYEEEE. The V end was cut by 0 bases, the J end by 4 bases, with 13 bases between. CDR3 region: CASSLGWGASTGELFF. The CDR3, as DNA: TGTGCCAGCAGCTTGGGGTGGGGGGCGAGCACCGGGGAGCTGTTTTTT.

This clone occurred a few times. V gene TRBV28 combines with J gene TRBJ1-4, with D possibly TRBD1 on 6 matching bases. CDR1 and CDR2 (germline): MDHEN, SYDVKM. There are 14 residues in the CDR3. V lost 3 bases, J lost 8 bases, and 13 bases lay in between. The CDR3 is CASSFYGGWEKLFF. The CDR3 DNA follows: TGTGCCAGCAGTTTTTATGGGGGCTGGGAAAAACTGTTTTTT.

The rearrangement joins TRBV18 to TRBJ2-7, with 9 bases aligning to TRBD1. The junction had 8 bases not matched to a gene; V was cut back by 8 bases and J by 6 bases. The CDR3 length is 13 residues. CDR1 is KGHSH, CDR2 LQKENI, per germline. CDR3 in DNA: TGTGCCAGCGCCCCGGGACAGGGCACCGAGCAGTACTTC. This codes for CASAPGQGTEQYF.

The rearrangement uses TRBV9 and TRBJ2-7; 7 bases fit TRBD2. The ends lost 0 bases at V and 4 bases at J; junction bases unmatched: 10. Per the germline V gene, CDR1 is SGDLS and CDR2 is YYNGEE. The CDR3 runs 16 residues. The CDR3 region is CASSVDPAGPLYEQYF. CDR3 bases: TGTGCCAGCAGCGTAGATCCAGCGGGACCGCTTTACGAGCAGTACTTC.

The V call is TRBV27, the J call TRBJ2-5; 14 bases are shared with TRBD2. This CDR3 is 15 amino acids long. Per germline, CDR1 MNHEY and CDR2 SMNVEV (reference sequence). V lost 4 bases to trimming and J lost 6 bases; unmatched junction nucleotides: 4. Here the CDR3 reads CASSSRTSGRQTQYF. CDR3 coding DNA: TGTGCCAGCAGTTCACGGACTAGCGGGAGGCAGACCCAGTACTTC.

A remark on this clone: Compared with germline, one end of the junction differs, possibly owing to a read error. The chain links TRBV19 to TRBJ2-2, with D tentatively TRBD1 (6 bases). Germline CDR1 is LNHDA and CDR2 is SQIVND (reference sequence). CDR3 length equals 14 residues. The CDR3 DNA is TGTGCCAGGCCGGGACATACCGAACACCGGGGAGCTGTTTTT. It is translated as CARPGHTEHRGAVF.

The rearrangement links TRBV4-1 to TRBJ1-2; D is perhaps TRBD1 (6 bases). This CDR3 is 18 amino acids long. V lost 4 bases, J lost 4 bases, and 25 bases lay in between. The germline V gene encodes CDR1 MGHRA and CDR2 YSYEKL. CDR3 in amino acids: CASSPTSDWGATIYGYTF. CDR3 nucleotide sequence: TGCGCCAGCAGCCCCACTAGTGATTGGGGGGCAACGATCTATGGCTACACCTTC.

The genes are TRBV5-1 and TRBJ2-5; TRBD2 matches 13 bases. CDR3 length: 16 amino acids. CDR1 and CDR2 (germline): SGHRS, YFSETQ. V trimming: 4 bases; J trimming: 4 bases; junction bases outside the gene matches: 7. The CDR3 is CASSPGLAGFVETQYF. The CDR3 coding sequence is TGCGCCAGCAGCCCGGGACTAGCGGGATTCGTAGAGACCCAGTACTTC.

The chain carries TRBV2 and TRBJ2-7; TRBD2 agrees at 12 bases. CDR1 and CDR2 (germline): SNHLY, FYNNEI. This CDR3 contains 15 residues. Trimming at V came to 6 bases and at J to 4 bases, leaving 7 bases not matched to a gene. CDR3 sequence (DNA): TGTGCCAGCAGGCGACTAGCGGGGGAAACATACGAGCAGTACTTC. This codes for CASRRLAGETYEQYF.

The CDR3 here is CASSLVLAGFYEQYF. The CDR3 DNA reads as TGTGCCAGCAGTTTAGTCCTAGCGGGATTTTACGAGCAGTACTTC. The J gene is TRBJ2-7, the V gene TRBV28, with 9 bases lining up with TRBD2. Germline CDR1 MDHEN, CDR2 SYDVKM. Trimming removed 2 bases from V and 4 bases from J; junction bases left unmatched: 6. The CDR3 spans 15 residues.

Written as DNA, the CDR3 is TGTGCCAGCTCACCGCGTGTCTCCTACGAGCAGTACTTC. Protein sequence: CASSPRVSYEQYF. The rearrangement links TRBV18 to TRBJ2-7, with D hard to call. Germline loops: CDR1 KGHSH, CDR2 LQKENI. The germline V and J ends were trimmed by 3 bases and 0 bases, with 6 bases remaining between them. CDR3 length: 13 amino acids.

The CDR3 spells CASRQNNEQFF. The DNA of the CDR3 is TGTGCCAGCAGACAAAACAATGAGCAGTTCTTC. The rearrangement joins TRBV28 to TRBJ2-1; D gene uncertain. Germline V gene data show CDR1 as MDHEN and CDR2 as SYDVKM. CDR3 length equals 11 residues. Trimming took off 6 bases at V and 5 bases at J, with 5 bases between the two ends.

The V call is TRBV7-8, the J call TRBJ1-2; D not resolved. Per germline, CDR1 SGHVS and CDR2 FQNEAQ. The CDR3 runs 15 residues. Trimming removed 3 bases at V and 2 bases at J, with 13 bases between. The CDR3 here is CASSFGEAPNYGYTF. The CDR3 bases are TGTGCCAGCAGCTTCGGAGAGGCCCCAAACTATGGCTACACCTTC. Full variable domain (rest looked up from reference TRBV7-8 and TRBJ1-2): GAGVSQSPRYKVAKRGQDVALRCDPISGHVSLFWYQQALGQGPEFLTYFQNEAQLDKSGLPSDRFFAERPEGSVSTLKIQRTQQEDSAVYLCASSFGEAPNYGYTFGSGTRLTVV.

V is TRBV5-1 and J is TRBJ2-1; TRBD2 matches 7 bases. The CDR3 runs 15 residues. The germline V gene has CDR1 SGHRS and CDR2 YFSETQ. V was clipped by 1 base and J by 1 base; unmatched bases: 2. DNA for the CDR3: TGCGCCAGCAGCTTGCGGGGGGAATCCTACAATGAGCAGTTCTTC. As protein: CASSLRGESYNEQFF.

J is TRBJ2-2 and V is TRBV4-3; TRBD2 is a possible D gene (5 bases). The CDR3 consists of 14 residues. Germline values: CDR1 LGHNA, CDR2 YSLEER. The V and J ends lost 4 bases and 5 bases respectively, with 11 bases between them. This CDR3 is CASSPGVQTGELFF. The CDR3 DNA sequence: TGCGCCAGCAGCCCCGGGGTGCAGACCGGGGAGCTGTTTTTT.